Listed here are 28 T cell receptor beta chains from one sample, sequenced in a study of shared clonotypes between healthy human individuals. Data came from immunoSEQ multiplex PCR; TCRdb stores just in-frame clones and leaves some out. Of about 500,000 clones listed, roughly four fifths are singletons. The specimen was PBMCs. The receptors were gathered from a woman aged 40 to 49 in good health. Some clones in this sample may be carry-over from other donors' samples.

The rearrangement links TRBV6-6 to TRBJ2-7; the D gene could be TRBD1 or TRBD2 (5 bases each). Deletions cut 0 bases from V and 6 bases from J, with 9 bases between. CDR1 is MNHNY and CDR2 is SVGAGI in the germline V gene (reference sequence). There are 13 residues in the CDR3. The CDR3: CASSYSRELEQYF. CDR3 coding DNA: TGTGCCAGCAGTTACTCCAGGGAGCTCGAGCAGTACTTC.

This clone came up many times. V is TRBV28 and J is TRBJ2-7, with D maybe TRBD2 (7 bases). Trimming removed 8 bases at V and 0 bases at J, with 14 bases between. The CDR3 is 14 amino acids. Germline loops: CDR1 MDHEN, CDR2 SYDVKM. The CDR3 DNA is TGTGCCAGCGGGGGGGCAACGAACTCCTACGAGCAGTACTTC. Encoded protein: CASGGATNSYEQYF.

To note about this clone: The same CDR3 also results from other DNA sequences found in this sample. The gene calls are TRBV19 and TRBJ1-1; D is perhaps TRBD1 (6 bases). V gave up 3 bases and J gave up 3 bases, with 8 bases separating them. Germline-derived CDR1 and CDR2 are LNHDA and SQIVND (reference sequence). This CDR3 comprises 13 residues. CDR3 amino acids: CASSISGDTEAFF. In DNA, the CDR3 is TGTGCCAGTAGTATCTCAGGGGACACTGAAGCTTTCTTT.

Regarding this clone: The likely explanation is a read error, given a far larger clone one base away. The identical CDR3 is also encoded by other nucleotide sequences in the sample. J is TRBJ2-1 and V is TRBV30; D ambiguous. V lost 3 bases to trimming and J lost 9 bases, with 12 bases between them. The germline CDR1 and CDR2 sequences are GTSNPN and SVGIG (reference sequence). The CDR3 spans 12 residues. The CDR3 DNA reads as TGTGCCTGGAGCGACACGAGCCCTGAGCAGTTCTTC. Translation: CAWSDTSPEQFF. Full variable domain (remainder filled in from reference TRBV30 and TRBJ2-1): SQTIHQWPATLVQPVGSPLSLECTVEGTSNPNLYWYRQAAGRGLQLLFYSVGIGQISSEVPQNLSASRPQDRQFILSSKKLLLSDSGFYLCAWSDTSPEQFFGPGTRLTVL.

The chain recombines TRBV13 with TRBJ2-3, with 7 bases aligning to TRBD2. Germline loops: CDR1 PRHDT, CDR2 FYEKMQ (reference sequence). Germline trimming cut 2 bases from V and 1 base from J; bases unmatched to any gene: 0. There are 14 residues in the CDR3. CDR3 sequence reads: CASSLRGGTDTQYF. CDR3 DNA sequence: TGTGCCAGCAGCTTACGGGGGGGCACAGATACGCAGTATTTT.

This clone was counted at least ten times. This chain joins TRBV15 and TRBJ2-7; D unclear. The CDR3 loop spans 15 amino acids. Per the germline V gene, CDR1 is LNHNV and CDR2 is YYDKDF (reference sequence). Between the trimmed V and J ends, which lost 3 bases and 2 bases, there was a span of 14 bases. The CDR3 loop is CATSRISLRTYEQYF. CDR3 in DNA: TGTGCCACCAGCAGGATTTCCCTGCGGACCTACGAGCAGTACTTC. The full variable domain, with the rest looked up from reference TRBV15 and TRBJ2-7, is DAMVIQNPRYQVTQFGKPVTLSCSQTLNHNVMYWYQQKSSQAPKLLFHYYDKDFNNEADTPDNFQSRRPNTSFCFLDIRSPGLGDTAMYLCATSRISLRTYEQYFGPGTRLTVT.

As DNA, the CDR3 is TGTGCCAGCAGCTTAGTAGCCAGGGGGCAAGTAACGAACACTGAAGCTTTCTTT. This translates into CASSLVARGQVTNTEAFF. The gene calls are TRBV7-9 and TRBJ1-1, with 8 bases lining up with TRBD1. The length of the CDR3 is 18 residues. J gave up 1 base and V 1 base, and 11 bases lay outside the gene matches. Germline V CDR1 and CDR2: SEHNR, FQNEAQ (reference sequence).

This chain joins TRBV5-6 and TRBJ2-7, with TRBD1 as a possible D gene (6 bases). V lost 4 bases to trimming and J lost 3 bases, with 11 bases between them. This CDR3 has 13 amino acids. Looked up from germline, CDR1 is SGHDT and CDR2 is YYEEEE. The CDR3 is CASSRAGVYEQYF. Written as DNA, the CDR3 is TGTGCCAGCAGCCGCGCAGGGGTCTACGAGCAGTACTTC. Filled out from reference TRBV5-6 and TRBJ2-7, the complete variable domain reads DAGVTQSPTHLIKTRGQQVTLRCSPKSGHDTVSWYQQALGQGPQFIFQYYEEEERQRGNFPDRFSGHQFPNYSSELNVNALLLGDSALYLCASSRAGVYEQYFGPGTRLTVT.

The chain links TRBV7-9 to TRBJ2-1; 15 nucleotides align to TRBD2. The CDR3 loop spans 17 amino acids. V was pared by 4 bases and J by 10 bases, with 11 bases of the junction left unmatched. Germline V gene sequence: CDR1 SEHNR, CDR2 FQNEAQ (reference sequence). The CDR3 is CASSSPRGLAGGAEQFF. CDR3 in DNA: TGTGCCAGCAGCTCTCCACGGGGACTAGCGGGAGGAGCGGAGCAGTTCTTC.

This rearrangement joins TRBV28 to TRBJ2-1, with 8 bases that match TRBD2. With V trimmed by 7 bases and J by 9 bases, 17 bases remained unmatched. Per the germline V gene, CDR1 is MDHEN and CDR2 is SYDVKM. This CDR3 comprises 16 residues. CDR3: CASTFGGLGRGGEQFF. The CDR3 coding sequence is TGTGCCAGCACCTTCGGGGGACTAGGGAGAGGGGGTGAGCAGTTCTTC.

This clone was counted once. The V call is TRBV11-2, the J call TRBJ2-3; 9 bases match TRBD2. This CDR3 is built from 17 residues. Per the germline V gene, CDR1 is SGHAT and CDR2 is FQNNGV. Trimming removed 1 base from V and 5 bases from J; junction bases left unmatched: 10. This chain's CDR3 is CASSLGAGGPVGDTQYF. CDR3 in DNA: TGTGCCAGCAGCTTAGGGGCGGGAGGGCCGGTTGGAGATACGCAGTATTTT.

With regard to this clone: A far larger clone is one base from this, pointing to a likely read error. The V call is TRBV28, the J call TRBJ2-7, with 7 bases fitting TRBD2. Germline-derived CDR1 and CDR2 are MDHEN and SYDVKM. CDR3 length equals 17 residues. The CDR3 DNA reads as TGTGCCAGCAGCCAACGGGGACTACTCACGAGGGTCTACGAGCGGTACTTC. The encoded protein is CASSQRGLLTRVYERYF.

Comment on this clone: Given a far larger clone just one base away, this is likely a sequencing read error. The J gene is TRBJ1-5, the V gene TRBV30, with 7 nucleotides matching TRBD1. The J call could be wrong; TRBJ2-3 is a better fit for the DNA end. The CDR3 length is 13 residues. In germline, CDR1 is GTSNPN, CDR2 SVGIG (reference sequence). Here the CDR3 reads CAWSTGADQPQYF. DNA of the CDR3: TGTGCCTGGTCCACAGGGGCCGATCAGCCCCAGTATTTT.

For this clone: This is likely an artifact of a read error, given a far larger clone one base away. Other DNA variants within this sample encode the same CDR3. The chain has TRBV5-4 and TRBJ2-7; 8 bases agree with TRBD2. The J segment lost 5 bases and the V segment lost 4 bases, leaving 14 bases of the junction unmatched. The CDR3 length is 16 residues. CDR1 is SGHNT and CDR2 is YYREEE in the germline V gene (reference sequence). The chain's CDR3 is CASSPLPGAGGDEQYF. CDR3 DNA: TGTGCCAGCAGCCCCCTCCCGGGCGCGGGAGGCGACGAGCAGTACTTC.

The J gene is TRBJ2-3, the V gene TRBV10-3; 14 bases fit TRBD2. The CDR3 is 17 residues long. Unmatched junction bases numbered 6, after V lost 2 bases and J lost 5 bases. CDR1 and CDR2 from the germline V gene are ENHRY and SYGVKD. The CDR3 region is CAISEPGLAGERDTQYF. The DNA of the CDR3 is TGTGCCATCAGTGAGCCGGGACTAGCGGGAGAGAGAGATACGCAGTATTTT.

Here the CDR3 reads CASSLEGTVDYEQYF. The CDR3 nucleotides are TGTGCCAGCAGCTTGGAGGGGACAGTCGACTACGAGCAGTACTTC. The J gene is TRBJ2-7, the V gene TRBV7-2, with D maybe TRBD1 (7 bases). The V end lost 3 bases, the J end lost 3 bases, and 15 bases lay between the germline ends. The CDR3 contains 15 residues. Germline CDR1 SGHTA, CDR2 FQGNSA.

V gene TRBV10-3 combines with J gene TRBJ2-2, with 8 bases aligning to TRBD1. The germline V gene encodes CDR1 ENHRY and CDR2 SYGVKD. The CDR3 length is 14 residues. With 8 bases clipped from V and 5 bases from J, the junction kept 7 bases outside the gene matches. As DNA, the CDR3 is TGTGCCATCTCCGGACAGGGAGAAACCGGGGAGCTGTTTTTT. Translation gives CAISGQGETGELFF.

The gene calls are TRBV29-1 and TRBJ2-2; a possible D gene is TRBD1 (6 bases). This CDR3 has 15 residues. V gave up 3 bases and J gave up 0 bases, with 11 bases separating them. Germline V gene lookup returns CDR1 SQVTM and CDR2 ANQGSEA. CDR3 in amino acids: CSVDFGTTNTGELFF. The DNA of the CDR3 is TGCAGCGTTGACTTCGGGACAACGAACACCGGGGAGCTGTTTTTT.

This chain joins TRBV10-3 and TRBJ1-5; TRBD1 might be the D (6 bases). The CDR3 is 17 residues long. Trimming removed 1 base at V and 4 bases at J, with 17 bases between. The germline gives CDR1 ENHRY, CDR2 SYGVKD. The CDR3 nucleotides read TGTGCCATCAGTGAGTGGGAAGGGACAAGGCCAAATCAGCCCCAGCATTTT. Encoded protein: CAISEWEGTRPNQPQHF.

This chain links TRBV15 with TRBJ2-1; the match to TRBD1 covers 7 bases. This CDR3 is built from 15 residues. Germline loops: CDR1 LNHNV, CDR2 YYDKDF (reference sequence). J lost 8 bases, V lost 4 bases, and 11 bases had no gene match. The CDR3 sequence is CATSIGQVAVDEQFF. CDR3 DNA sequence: TGTGCCACCAGCATTGGACAGGTGGCTGTCGATGAGCAGTTCTTC.

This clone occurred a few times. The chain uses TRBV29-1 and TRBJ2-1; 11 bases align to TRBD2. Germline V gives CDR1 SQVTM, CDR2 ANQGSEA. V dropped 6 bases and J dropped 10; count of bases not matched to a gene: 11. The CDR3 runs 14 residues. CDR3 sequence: CSVGSGRARGEQFF. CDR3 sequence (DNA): TGCAGCGTCGGTAGCGGGAGGGCCAGAGGGGAGCAGTTCTTC.

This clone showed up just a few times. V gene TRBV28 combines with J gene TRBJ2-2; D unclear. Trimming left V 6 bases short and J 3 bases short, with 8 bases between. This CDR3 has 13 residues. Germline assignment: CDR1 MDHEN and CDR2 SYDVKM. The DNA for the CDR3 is TGTGCCAGCAGCAATTCATACACCGGGGAGCTGTTTTTT. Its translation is CASSNSYTGELFF.

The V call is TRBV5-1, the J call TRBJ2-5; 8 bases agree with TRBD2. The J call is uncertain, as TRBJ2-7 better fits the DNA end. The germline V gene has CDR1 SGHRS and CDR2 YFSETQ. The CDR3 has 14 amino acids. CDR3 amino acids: CASSFTTSEYEQYF. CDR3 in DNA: TGCGCCAGCAGCTTTACGACTAGCGAGTACGAGCAGTACTTC.

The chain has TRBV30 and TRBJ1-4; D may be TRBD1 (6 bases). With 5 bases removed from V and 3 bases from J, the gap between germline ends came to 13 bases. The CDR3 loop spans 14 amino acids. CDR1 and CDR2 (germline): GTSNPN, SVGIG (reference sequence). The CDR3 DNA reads TGTGCCTGGGGGAAGGGGGGCGCTAATGAAAAACTGTTTTTT. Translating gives CAWGKGGANEKLFF.

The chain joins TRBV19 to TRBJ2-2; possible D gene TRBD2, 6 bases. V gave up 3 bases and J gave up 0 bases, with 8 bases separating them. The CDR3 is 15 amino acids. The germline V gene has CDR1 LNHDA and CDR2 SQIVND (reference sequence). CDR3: CASSMIAANTGELFF. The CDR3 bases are TGTGCCAGTAGTATGATAGCGGCGAACACCGGGGAGCTGTTTTTT.

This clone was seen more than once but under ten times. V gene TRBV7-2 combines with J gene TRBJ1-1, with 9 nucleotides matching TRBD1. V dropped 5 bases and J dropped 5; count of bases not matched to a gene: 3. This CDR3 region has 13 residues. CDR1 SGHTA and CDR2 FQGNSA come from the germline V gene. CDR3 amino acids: CASSLQGATEAFF. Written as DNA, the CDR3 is TGTGCCAGCAGCCTACAGGGGGCGACTGAAGCTTTCTTT.

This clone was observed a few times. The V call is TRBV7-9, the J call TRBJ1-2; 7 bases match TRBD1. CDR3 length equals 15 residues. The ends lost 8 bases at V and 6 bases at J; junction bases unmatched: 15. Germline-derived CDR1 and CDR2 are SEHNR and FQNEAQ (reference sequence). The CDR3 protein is CASRRGAGGLDGYTF. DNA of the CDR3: TGTGCCAGCCGGAGGGGCGCAGGGGGACTCGATGGCTACACCTTC.

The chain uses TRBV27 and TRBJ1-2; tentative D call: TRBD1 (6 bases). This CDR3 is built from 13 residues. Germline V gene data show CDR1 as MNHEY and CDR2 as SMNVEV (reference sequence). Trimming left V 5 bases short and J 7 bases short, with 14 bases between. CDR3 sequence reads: CASSPRGGFGYTF. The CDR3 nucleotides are TGTGCCAGCAGTCCCCGGGGGGGCTTTGGCTACACCTTC.